Listed below are T cell receptor beta chains from one sample, sequenced in a study of T cell responses to AZD1222 COVID-19 vaccine. Profiling relied on immunoSEQ multiplex PCR, and the TCRdb table lists in-frame clones only, not all of them. The sample contains around 130,000 clones, roughly 88% of which appear only once. The sequenced sample was peripheral blood, obtained on day 0 of AZD1222 vaccination. These receptors all come from an adult in good health. CDR3s include the opening cysteine and the closing phenylalanine or tryptophan. The order of the fields is J gene, clone size, V gene, D gene, CDR3 protein, CDR3 DNA. A D gene is named only where the DNA matches it firmly. A clone size is listed for some rows: how often the clone was seen (once, few, many), or a class if it is expanded.

J: TRBJ1-3; size: -; V: TRBV19; D: -; CDR3: CASSPGTSSGNTIYF; DNA: TGTGCCAGTAGCCCCGGGACAAGCTCTGGAAACACCATATATTTT
J: TRBJ2-7; size: -; V: TRBV6-5; D: TRBD1; CDR3: CASSTGQGHYYEQYF; DNA: TGTGCCAGCAGTACAGGACAGGGGCATTACTACGAGCAGTACTTC
J: TRBJ2-3; size: once; V: TRBV18; D: -; CDR3: CASSPITVDTQYF; DNA: TGTGCCAGCTCACCAATAACCGTTGATACGCAGTATTTT
J: TRBJ2-2; size: -; V: TRBV7-3; D: TRBD2; CDR3: CASSLKSAGEQNGELFF; DNA: TGTGCCAGCAGCTTAAAGTCGGCGGGAGAACAAAACGGGGAGCTGTTTTTT
J: TRBJ1-2; size: -; V: TRBV7-2; D: -; CDR3: CASSFFGGQGSSYTF; DNA: TGTGCCAGCAGCTTTTTTGGGGGGCAAGGTTCCAGCTACACCTTC
J: TRBJ1-2; size: -; V: TRBV5-6; D: TRBD1; CDR3: CASSPLGQAAYGYTF; DNA: TGTGCCAGCAGCCCCCTAGGACAGGCTGCGTATGGCTACACCTTC
J: TRBJ2-1; size: -; V: TRBV19; D: TRBD2; CDR3: CASSIFPPTSGVSEQFF; DNA: TGTGCCAGTAGTATATTCCCACCGACTAGCGGGGTAAGTGAGCAGTTCTTC
J: TRBJ1-3; size: few; V: TRBV11-2; D: TRBD1; CDR3: CASSLLGTGAGNTIYF; DNA: TGTGCCAGCAGCTTGCTGGGGACAGGGGCTGGAAACACCATATATTTT
J: TRBJ1-1; size: -; V: TRBV6-1; D: -; CDR3: CASSERSLNTEAFF; DNA: TGTGCCAGCAGTGAAAGGAGCTTGAACACTGAAGCTTTCTTT
J: TRBJ1-2; size: -; V: TRBV5-4; D: -; CDR3: CASSLLAHRVDGYTF; DNA: TGTGCCAGCAGCTTGCTTGCCCACAGGGTAGATGGCTACACCTTC
J: TRBJ2-7; size: -; V: TRBV19; D: -; CDR3: CASSIDSGSYEQYF; DNA: TGTGCCAGTAGTATAGACAGCGGCTCCTACGAGCAGTACTTC
J: TRBJ2-7; size: -; V: TRBV9; D: TRBD2; CDR3: CASSVGLAGASYEQYF; DNA: TGTGCCAGCAGCGTAGGGCTGGCGGGAGCTTCCTACGAGCAGTACTTC
J: TRBJ1-6; size: -; V: TRBV7-6; D: -; CDR3: CASSLEWVPNSPLHF; DNA: TGTGCCAGCAGCTTAGAATGGGTGCCTAATTCACCCCTCCACTTT
J: TRBJ1-1; size: -; V: TRBV10-1; D: -; CDR3: CASSALLTVDTEAFF; DNA: TGCGCCAGCAGTGCCCTCCTGACAGTCGACACTGAAGCTTTCTTT
J: TRBJ1-6; size: -; V: TRBV5-1; D: TRBD1; CDR3: CASSPGQGASPLHF; DNA: TGCGCCAGCAGCCCCGGACAGGGGGCCTCACCCCTCCACTTT
J: TRBJ2-1; size: -; V: TRBV11-2; D: -; CDR3: CASSRLDGYNEQFF; DNA: TGTGCCAGCAGCCGGTTGGACGGCTACAATGAGCAGTTCTTC
J: TRBJ1-4; size: -; V: TRBV6-5; D: -; CDR3: CASSYEGEKLFF; DNA: TGTGCCAGCAGTTACGAGGGTGAAAAACTGTTTTTT
J: TRBJ1-1; size: -; V: TRBV23-1; D: -; CDR3: CASSGGTQNTEAFF; DNA: TGCGCCAGCAGTGGCGGGACACAGAACACTGAAGCTTTCTTT
J: TRBJ2-3; size: -; V: TRBV5-1; D: -; CDR3: CASSSAPGTDTQYF; DNA: TGCGCCAGCAGTTCGGCCCCCGGAACAGATACGCAGTATTTT
J: TRBJ2-2; size: -; V: TRBV24-1; D: TRBD1; CDR3: CATTQGSTGELFF; DNA: TGTGCCACCACACAGGGGTCCACCGGGGAGCTGTTTTTT
J: TRBJ1-5; size: -; V: TRBV11-3; D: TRBD1; CDR3: CASSSQGGGGPQHF; DNA: TGTGCCAGCAGCTCACAGGGGGGGGGCGGCCCCCAGCATTTT
J: TRBJ1-2; size: -; V: TRBV2; D: TRBD1; CDR3: CASSEAHDRGERGGYTF; DNA: TGTGCCAGCAGTGAAGCGCATGACAGGGGGGAGCGAGGTGGCTACACCTTC
J: TRBJ2-7; size: -; V: TRBV6-2/TRBV6-3; D: TRBD1; CDR3: CASSRDRPITHYEQYF; DNA: TGTGCCAGCAGCCGGGACAGGCCGATTACCCACTACGAGCAGTACTTC
J: TRBJ1-1; size: -; V: TRBV6-5; D: -; CDR3: CASSYSVGGAGTEAFF; DNA: TGTGCCAGCAGTTACTCGGTTGGGGGCGCTGGGACTGAAGCTTTCTTT
J: TRBJ2-1; size: -; V: TRBV5-1; D: -; CDR3: CASSRVPGVNNEQFF; DNA: TGCGCCAGCAGCCGGGTCCCCGGGGTGAACAATGAGCAGTTCTTC
J: TRBJ2-3; size: -; V: TRBV19; D: TRBD2; CDR3: CASSTVSGGAGDTQYF; DNA: TGTGCCAGTAGTACAGTTAGCGGGGGGGCCGGAGATACGCAGTATTTT
J: TRBJ2-5; size: -; V: TRBV21-1; D: -; CDR3: CASSKDEFVSRRETQYF; DNA: TGTGCCAGCAGCAAAGATGAGTTCGTCAGTAGGAGGGAGACCCAGTACTTC
J: TRBJ1-5; size: -; V: TRBV7-9; D: -; CDR3: CASSLEGWQPQHF; DNA: TGTGCCAGCAGCTTAGAGGGGTGGCAGCCCCAGCATTTT
J: TRBJ1-1; size: -; V: TRBV12-3/TRBV12-4; D: -; CDR3: CATGGLGNEAFF; DNA: TGTGCCACGGGTGGCCTCGGGAATGAAGCTTTCTTT
J: TRBJ2-4; size: -; V: TRBV5-1; D: -; CDR3: CASSADRHPVQYF; DNA: TGCGCCAGCAGCGCGGATCGACATCCAGTTCAGTACTTC
J: TRBJ1-1; size: -; V: TRBV20-1; D: -; CDR3: CSASTIDTEAFF; DNA: TGCAGTGCTAGTACGATTGACACTGAAGCTTTCTTT
J: TRBJ2-7; size: -; V: TRBV5-1; D: TRBD1; CDR3: CASSPSRGQGREQYF; DNA: TGCGCCAGCAGCCCCAGCAGGGGGCAGGGTCGGGAGCAGTACTTC
J: TRBJ2-7; size: -; V: TRBV21-1; D: -; CDR3: CASSKGRGRVLYEQYF; DNA: TGTGCCAGCAGCAAAGGGAGGGGAAGGGTGTTGTACGAGCAGTACTTC
J: TRBJ1-1; size: -; V: TRBV6-5; D: TRBD1; CDR3: CASRGQTNTEAFF; DNA: TGTGCCAGCAGGGGACAGACGAACACTGAAGCTTTCTTT
J: TRBJ2-5; size: -; V: TRBV5-1; D: TRBD2; CDR3: CASSLARIDRLAVSLTETQYF; DNA: TGCGCCAGCAGCTTGGCTAGGATTGATAGACTAGCGGTCTCTTTAACGGAGACCCAGTACTTC
J: TRBJ1-4; size: -; V: TRBV2; D: TRBD1; CDR3: CAMGQGVANEKLFF; DNA: TGTGCCATGGGACAGGGGGTCGCTAATGAAAAACTGTTTTTT
J: TRBJ1-2; size: -; V: TRBV10-3; D: -; CDR3: CAISEGVDGFYGYTF; DNA: TGTGCCATCAGTGAGGGGGTGGACGGGTTCTATGGCTACACCTTC